The 5 T cell receptor beta chains below were found in one sample sequenced in a study of blood T cell repertoires in COVID-19. Sequencing used immunoSEQ multiplex PCR; TCRdb keeps in-frame clones, though not all of them. The table includes fewer than 120,000 clones, 70% to 90% detected once. What was sequenced was peripheral blood. The receptors were gathered from a human donor in a cohort sampled during active COVID-19.

This chain links TRBV19 with TRBJ2-1, with D tentatively TRBD1 (5 bases). Trimming took 6 bases from V and 4 from J, leaving 10 bases between them. The CDR3 has 13 residues. Per germline, CDR1 LNHDA and CDR2 SQIVND (reference sequence). For the CDR3, the DNA is TGTGCCAGTAGGAGGACACTGTACAATGAGCAGTTCTTC. It yields the protein CASRRTLYNEQFF.

As to this clone: The identical CDR3 is also encoded by other nucleotide sequences in the sample. V and J are TRBV30 and TRBJ1-2; 7 nucleotides match TRBD1. V was clipped by 5 bases and J by 5 bases; unmatched bases: 5. This CDR3 spans 12 amino acids. The germline V gene has CDR1 GTSNPN and CDR2 SVGIG (reference sequence). CDR3: CAWSGTAYGYTF. CDR3 DNA sequence: TGTGCCTGGTCCGGGACAGCTTATGGCTACACCTTC. Together with reference TRBV30 and TRBJ1-2, the CDR3 gives the full variable domain: SQTIHQWPATLVQPVGSPLSLECTVEGTSNPNLYWYRQAAGRGLQLLFYSVGIGQISSEVPQNLSASRPQDRQFILSSKKLLLSDSGFYLCAWSGTAYGYTFGSGTRLTVV.

The count of this clone is one. The J gene is TRBJ1-4, the V gene TRBV7-9, with 9 bases that match TRBD1. After removal of 3 bases from V and 5 bases from J, the junction contained 4 bases not matched to a gene. CDR1 SEHNR and CDR2 FQNEAQ come from the germline V gene (reference sequence). The CDR3 spans 15 residues. CDR3 protein: CASSFGQGQNEKLFF. CDR3 nucleotide sequence: TGTGCCAGCAGCTTTGGACAGGGGCAAAATGAAAAACTGTTTTTT. Supplemented by reference TRBV7-9 and TRBJ1-4, the full variable domain reads DTGVSQNPRHKITKRGQNVTFRCDPISEHNRLYWYRQTLGQGPEFLTYFQNEAQLEKSRLLSDRFSAERPKGSFSTLEIQRTEQGDSAMYLCASSFGQGQNEKLFFGSGTQLSVL.

The chain recombines TRBV30 with TRBJ2-5; D might be TRBD2 (6 bases). The CDR3 is made up of 12 amino acids. Germline-derived CDR1 and CDR2 are GTSNPN and SVGIG (reference sequence). Trimming stripped 7 bases from V and 5 bases from J, with 14 bases between. The CDR3 DNA follows: TGTGCCTCAGCGCCGGGAGTCGAGACCCAGTACTTC. This encodes CASAPGVETQYF.

The chain recombines TRBV23-1 with TRBJ2-4; no firm D call. TRBV23-1 is filed as an ORF, its function uncertain. The CDR3 has 14 residues. The germline V and J ends were trimmed by 3 bases and 2 bases, with 8 bases remaining between them. The CDR3 sequence: CASSHRPSKNIQYF. The CDR3 DNA reads as TGCGCCAGCAGTCACAGGCCGTCCAAAAACATTCAGTACTTC.